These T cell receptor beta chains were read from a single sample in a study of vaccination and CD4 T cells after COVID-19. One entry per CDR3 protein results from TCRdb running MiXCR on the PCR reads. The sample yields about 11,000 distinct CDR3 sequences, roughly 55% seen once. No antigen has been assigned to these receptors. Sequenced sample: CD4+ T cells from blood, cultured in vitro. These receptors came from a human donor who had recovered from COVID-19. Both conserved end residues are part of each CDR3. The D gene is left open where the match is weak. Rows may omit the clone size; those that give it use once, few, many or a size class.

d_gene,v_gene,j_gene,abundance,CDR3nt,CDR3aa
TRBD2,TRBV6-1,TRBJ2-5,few,TGTGCCAGCAGGCGGACTAGCGGGCAAGAGACCCAGTACTTC,CASRRTSGQETQYF
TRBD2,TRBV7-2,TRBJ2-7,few,TGTGCCAGCAGCTTTGCCCTAGCGGGATTAACCTACGAGCAGTACTTC,CASSFALAGLTYEQYF
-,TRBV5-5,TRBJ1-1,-,TGTGCCAGCACCTACGGGGTGGGGGAAGCTTTCTTT,CASTYGVGEAFF
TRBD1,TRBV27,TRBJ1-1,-,TGTGCCACCTCCAGGGGGATCGGGACGAGGGACACTGAAGCTTTCTTT,CATSRGIGTRDTEAFF
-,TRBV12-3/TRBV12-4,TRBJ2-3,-,TGTGCCAGCAGTTTATCCGCTTCCCAGGATACGCAGTATTTT,CASSLSASQDTQYF
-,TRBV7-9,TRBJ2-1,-,TGTGCCAGCAGCTCCCCCCTTGTGCGGGAACAGTTCTTC,CASSSPLVREQFF
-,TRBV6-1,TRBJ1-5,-,TGTGCCAGCAGTGTCATGGAAAATCAGCCCCAGCATTTT,CASSVMENQPQHF
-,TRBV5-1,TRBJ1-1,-,TGCGCCAGCAGCTTGGCCCCTCCTCCAGGGAATGAAGCTTTCTTT,CASSLAPPPGNEAFF
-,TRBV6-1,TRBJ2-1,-,TGTGCCAGCAGCCATCGTGAACAACTGAGGAATGAGCAGTTCTTC,CASSHREQLRNEQFF
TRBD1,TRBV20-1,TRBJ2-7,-,TGCAGTGCCGCCCAGCCGGGACAGGGGGGGGAGCAGTACTTC,CSAAQPGQGGEQYF
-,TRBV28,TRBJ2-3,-,TGTGCCAGCAAGGGGAGTCTTTTTGGCACAGATACGCAGTATTTT,CASKGSLFGTDTQYF
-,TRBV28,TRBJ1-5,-,TGTGCCAGCAGTTTCCCGTCCGGGAGGGGGAATTGGCAGCCCCAGCATTTT,CASSFPSGRGNWQPQHF
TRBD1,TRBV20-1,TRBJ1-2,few,TGCAGTGCTTCCCGTCGGGGACAGGGTTTTGTAGGCTACACCTTC,CSASRRGQGFVGYTF
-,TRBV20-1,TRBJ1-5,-,TGCAGTGCTAGAGTGGACGAGGGGAATCAGCCCCAGCATTTT,CSARVDEGNQPQHF
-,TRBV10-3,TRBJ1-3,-,TGTGCCATCAGGCAGGACTCTGGAAACACCATATATTTT,CAIRQDSGNTIYF
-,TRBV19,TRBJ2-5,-,TGTGCCAGTAGTATAGGGGGATTTCAAGAGACCCAGTACTTC,CASSIGGFQETQYF